The source of this T cell receptor (beta chain) is a study of regulatory T cells in long-lasting Graves disease. Building of the TCR beta libraries involved iRepertoire HTBI primers and Arm-PCR of CDR3 regions. As handled by the study authors: Detected in the samples were over 55 TRBV and over twelve TRBJ segments. TCRdb redid the calling of the multiplex PCR reads with MiXCR, one entry per CDR3 protein. The V and J calls, along with clone size, are taken from TCRdb and not from the paper's own processing. The sample includes approximately 400,000 distinct CDR3 sequences, 23% seen only once; the top ten take about a quarter. This clonotype has more than one count but fewer than ten. Its antigen is not identified. J lost 0 bases, V lost 6 bases, and 5 bases had no gene match. The CDR3 contains 15 residues. Per the germline V gene, CDR1 is KGHSH and CDR2 is LQKENI. Time point described: persistent/refractory GD, antithyroid drugs over 5 years with positive TRAb. Construction of the TCR library relied on RNA isolated from PBMCs.

General observations from the study: Persistent disease showed a preference for TRBV28, TRBJ1-2 and TRBJ2-5.

The chain carries TRBV18 and TRBJ2-4; 7 bases are a match to TRBD1. Here the sequenced sample was peripheral blood mononuclear cells (PBMCs), taken when the disease was refractory, from a patient treated with antithyroid drugs. This clonotype originated in a female donor with Graves disease. The CDR3 is CASSPDRTAKNIQYF. The CDR3 nucleotides read TGTGCCAGCTCGCCGGACAGGACAGCCAAAAACATTCAGTACTTC.